The clone carrying this T cell receptor beta chain occurred a few times. The antigen is not known. The use of previously described methods and listed TCR primers produced the bulk TCR libraries. Each CDR3 protein is one row after TCRdb ran MiXCR on the PCR reads. Of hundreds of thousands of distinct CDR3 sequences in the sample, about 25% were seen once. These data belong to a study of molecular identifiers for immune sequencing clone quantification. CDR1 and CDR2 from the germline V gene are DFQATT and SNEGSKA (reference sequence). J lost 3 bases, V lost 4 bases, and 12 bases had no gene match. This CDR3 spans 15 amino acids. Study outcomes and limitations: Jurkat TCR RNA that was spiked in from one cell was reportedly detectable among under 1.2 million naive cells. Clones above 20 RNA copies contained over 99% of effector molecules but under 1% of naive ones.

The chain recombines TRBV20-1 with TRBJ2-7; 7 bases are shared with TRBD1. Input material: naive CD8+ T cells from blood, with Jurkat cell RNA spiked in. Sample subset: FACS-sorted CD8+CD4-CCR7+CD45RA+ naive T cells. This receptor was obtained from a human donor in good health. Some libraries in this study had Jurkat cell RNA spiked in. The CDR3 protein is CSATDRVGFGYEQYF. The CDR3 DNA is TGCAGTGCTACTGACAGGGTAGGGTTCGGCTACGAGCAGTACTTC.